This T cell receptor (beta chain) was sequenced during a study of blood T cell repertoires in COVID-19. The CDR3 contains 16 residues. CDR1 and CDR2 from the germline V gene are MNHEY and SVGAGI. Trimming at V came to 4 bases and at J to 7 bases, leaving 10 bases not matched to a gene. TCRdb's copy holds only in-frame clones and misses some; the assay was immunoSEQ multiplex PCR. The table lists about 250,000 clones, over 70% of them singletons. The specimen was PBMCs or T cells enriched from blood (not recorded which). This TCR was sampled from a woman in her forties who had been exposed to COVID-19. The gene calls are TRBV6-5 and TRBJ1-2; 12 bases fit TRBD1. CDR3 nucleotide sequence: TGTGCCAGCAGTTCCCTAGGGACAGGGGGCATTCCTGGCTACACCTTC. Protein sequence: CASSSLGTGGIPGYTF.